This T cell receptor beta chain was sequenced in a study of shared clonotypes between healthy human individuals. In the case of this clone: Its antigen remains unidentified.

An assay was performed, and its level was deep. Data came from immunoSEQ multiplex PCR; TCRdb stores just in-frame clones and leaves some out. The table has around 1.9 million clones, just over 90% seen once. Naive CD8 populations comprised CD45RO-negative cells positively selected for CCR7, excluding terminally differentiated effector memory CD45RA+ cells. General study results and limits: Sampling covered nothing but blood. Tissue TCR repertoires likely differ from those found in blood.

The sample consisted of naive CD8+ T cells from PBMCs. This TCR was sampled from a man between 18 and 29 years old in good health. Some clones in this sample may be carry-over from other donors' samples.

The CDR3 is CASSDGPFLYEQYF. CDR3 nucleotides: TGTGCCAGCAGTGACGGTCCGTTCCTCTACGAGCAGTACTTC. The chain recombines TRBV6-1 with TRBJ2-7; the D is unclear. The CDR3 has 14 residues. Germline assignment: CDR1 MNHNS and CDR2 SASEGT. Between the trimmed V and J ends, which lost 3 bases and 3 bases, there was a span of 12 bases.